Listed below are T cell receptor beta chains from one sample, sequenced in a study of cytomegalovirus exposure and HLA in healthy donors. Clones were sequenced by immunoSEQ multiplex PCR, and TCRdb holds only the in-frame ones, with some missing. Among 85,000 to 120,000 clones listed, 70% to 75% were seen once. The sequenced material came from PBMCs. The source of these receptors is a female donor in good health and CMV-seronegative. CDR3s include the opening cysteine and the closing phenylalanine or tryptophan. A D gene is named only where the DNA matches it firmly. Clone size appears in some rows only: once, few, many, or a class for an expanded clone.

cdr3_aa cdr3_nt j_call cdr3_length clone_size d_call v_call
CASSGTDSGNTIYF TGTGCCAGCAGTGGGACAGACTCTGGAAACACCATATATTTT TRBJ1-3 14 . TRBD1 TRBV13
CATGETNSNQPQHF TGTGCCACCGGGGAGACAAATAGCAATCAGCCCCAGCATTTT TRBJ1-5 14 . . TRBV10-3
CASSLQGIPNTEAFF TGTGCCAGCAGCTTACAGGGGATTCCGAACACTGAAGCTTTCTTT TRBJ1-1 15 few TRBD1 TRBV5-4
CASSFPGDPNEQFF TGTGCCAGCAGCTTTCCGGGAGATCCCAATGAGCAGTTCTTC TRBJ2-1 14 . . TRBV7-3
CASSLEGRGSSTDTQYF TGTGCCAGCAGTTTAGAGGGCAGGGGATCTAGCACAGATACGCAGTATTTT TRBJ2-3 17 . . TRBV28
CASSPPQRSSYEQYF TGTGCCAGCTCACCACCCCAGAGGAGCTCCTACGAGCAGTACTTC TRBJ2-7 15 . . TRBV18
CASSQGQGSFTEAFF TGTGCCAGCTCACAGGGACAGGGGAGTTTCACTGAAGCTTTCTTT TRBJ1-1 15 . TRBD1 TRBV18
CASSRTRGQETQYF TGTGCCAGCAGTAGGACTAGAGGCCAAGAGACCCAGTACTTC TRBJ2-5 14 . TRBD2 TRBV2
CSVVLPAGNTIYF TGCAGCGTTGTACTCCCTGCTGGAAACACCATATATTTT TRBJ1-3 13 . . TRBV29-1
CASSGDRAAYNEQFF TGTGCCAGCAGCGGGGACAGGGCCGCTTACAATGAGCAGTTCTTC TRBJ2-1 15 . TRBD1 TRBV9
CASSQELAGAGELFF TGTGCCAGCAGCCAAGAACTAGCGGGAGCCGGGGAGCTGTTTTTT TRBJ2-2 15 few TRBD2 TRBV4-2
CAWKGGGETQYF TGTGCCTGGAAAGGAGGAGGAGAGACCCAGTACTTC TRBJ2-5 12 few . TRBV30
CASSQNTGGLTETQYF TGCGCCAGCAGCCAAAACACAGGGGGACTTACAGAGACCCAGTACTTC TRBJ2-5 16 . TRBD1 TRBV4-3
CASSVTSSGSLYNEQFF TGTGCCAGCAGCGTGACCTCTAGCGGATCTTTGTACAATGAGCAGTTCTTC TRBJ2-1 17 . TRBD2 TRBV9
CASSYSPHEQFF TGTGCCAGCAGTTACTCTCCTCATGAGCAGTTCTTC TRBJ2-1 12 . . TRBV6-6
CASRRSGQIYGYTF TGTGCCAGTAGGAGATCGGGACAGATCTATGGCTACACCTTC TRBJ1-2 14 few TRBD1 TRBV19
CASSDPAGGGGTDTQYF TGTGCCAGCAGTGACCCCGCGGGGGGGGGCGGCACAGATACGCAGTATTTT TRBJ2-3 17 . TRBD2 TRBV6-1
CASSFSGTGFSGANVLTF TGTGCCAGCAGCTTTAGTGGGACAGGGTTCTCTGGGGCCAACGTCCTGACTTTC TRBJ2-6 18 few TRBD1 TRBV11-2
CASSEAVSSYNEQFF TGTGCCAGCAGTGAAGCGGTCAGCTCCTACAATGAGCAGTTCTTC TRBJ2-1 15 . . TRBV2
CASSVGRQGPPSGANVLTF TGTGCCAGCAGCGTAGGTCGACAGGGGCCCCCCTCTGGGGCCAACGTCCTGACTTTC TRBJ2-6 19 . TRBD1 TRBV9
CASSDRGLSYF TGTGCCAGCAGCGACAGGGGTTTATCGTACTTC TRBJ2-7 11 . TRBD1 TRBV27
CASSLGPSGSVDTQYF TGCGCCAGCAGCTTGGGGCCTAGCGGGAGCGTAGATACGCAGTATTTT TRBJ2-3 16 . TRBD2 TRBV5-1